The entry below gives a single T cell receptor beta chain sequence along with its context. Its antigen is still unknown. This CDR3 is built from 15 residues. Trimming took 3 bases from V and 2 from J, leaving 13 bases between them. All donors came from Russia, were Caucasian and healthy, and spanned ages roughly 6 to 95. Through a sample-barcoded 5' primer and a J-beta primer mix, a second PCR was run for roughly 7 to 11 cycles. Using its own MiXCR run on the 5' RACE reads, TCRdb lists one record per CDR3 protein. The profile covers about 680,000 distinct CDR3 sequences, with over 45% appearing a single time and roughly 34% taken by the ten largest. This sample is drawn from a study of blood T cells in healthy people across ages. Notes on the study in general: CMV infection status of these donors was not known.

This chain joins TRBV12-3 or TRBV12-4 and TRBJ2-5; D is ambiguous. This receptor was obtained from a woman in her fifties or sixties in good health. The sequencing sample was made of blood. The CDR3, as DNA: TGTGCCAGCAGTTTCTTTGGGCAACTACAAGAGACCCAGTACTTC. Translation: CASSFFGQLQETQYF.